This TCR beta chain was sequenced during a study of blood T cell repertoires in COVID-19 (TCRdb year 2020). Turning to the overall study: Collaborator samples came from the United States, Italy and Spain and covered acute and convalescent phases of COVID-19. The material from the prospective study consisted of cDNA or gDNA derived from T cells, B-cell-depleted T cells, or PBMCs. Deeply sampled blood TCRbeta repertoires from subjects exposed to, actively infected with, or recovered from COVID-19 were included in the dataset. The repertoires were released in a freely available public database meant as a resource for research on the immune response to SARS-CoV-2. Samples came from the ongoing ImmuneRACE study (first 160 participants) plus 1,254 subjects from 6 global collaborators. Nearly every sample came with metadata listing a de-identified subject ID, COVID-19 status, age in years and sex. Where HLA class I and class II types were available, the types were taken from metadata supplied by the sample provider, not from assay-based typing.

Another Seattle source contributed samples from volunteer blood donors who had recovered from COVID-19. Collaborating institutions collected whole blood in K2EDTA tubes following their own protocols. For TCRbeta analysis, collaborators shipped samples in one of three forms: frozen whole blood, isolated PBMCs, or DNA extracted from either of those sample types. Between the V and J ends, shortened by 6 bases and 3 bases respectively, the junction contains 8 bases. The germline V gene gives CDR1 as SNHLY and CDR2 as FYNNEI. The cysteine opens and the phenylalanine closes a CDR3 of 13 amino acids. The sequence is cut down to CDR3 DNA, 39 bases in frame from base 1. A note on this clone: Its specific antigen is unknown. No much larger clone is present one base from it, and per-base qualities are unavailable.

The immunoSEQ Assay, a bias-controlled multiplex PCR, was used to amplify TCRbeta CDR3 regions from genomic DNA. The published analysis was carried out like this. Within the assay, amplification of reference gene primers was used to estimate how many nucleated cells each sample contained. To quantify the absolute abundance of each unique TCRbeta CDR3 rearrangement, sequence reads were collapsed and filtered. For each sample, productive Simpson clonality was calculated as the square root of Simpson's diversity index over productive rearrangements. TCRdb mirrors the immuneACCESS table, restricted to in-frame sequences. Some clones are absent from its copies; in checked studies, under half trace to an unresolved V gene, and the reason for the others is unknown. That table supplies the V and J calls and clone size; D and trimming were determined from the DNA. Across this sample there are some 140,000 clones, with around 86% seen only once. In total, the top ten clones hold about 16% of the sample.

General findings and caveats noted by the study authors: Clinical and demographic metadata were provided uncurated, with the amount varying by source and participant.

This receptor was identified in a woman aged 50 to 60 who had recovered from COVID-19. Material for sequencing was peripheral blood. Here the chain combines TRBV2 and TRBJ2-2; no D gene can be assigned with confidence. The CDR3 protein: CASREQYTGELFF. Read as DNA, the sequence is TGTGCCAGCAGGGAACAGTACACCGGGGAGCTGTTTTTT.